A selection of T cell receptor beta chains follows, all from one sample in a study of blood T cell repertoires in COVID-19. Generated by immunoSEQ multiplex PCR, the TCRdb table keeps only in-frame clones and is missing some. The repertoire includes just under 350,000 clones, about nine tenths of them detected once, and nearly 6.5% sits in the top ten. The sample was peripheral blood. The receptors were gathered from a woman aged 50 to 65 with COVID-19, enrolled during active disease. The CDR3 runs from the conserved cysteine through the conserved F or W. A D gene is named only where the DNA matches it firmly.

J gene,D gene,V gene,CDR3 protein,CDR3 DNA
TRBJ2-3,-,TRBV7-7,CASSRGAFSTDTQYF,TGTGCTAGCAGCCGGGGGGCTTTCAGCACAGATACGCAGTATTTT
TRBJ2-1,TRBD2,TRBV4-1,CASSLGTSGSFDEQFF,TGCGCCAGCAGCCTCGGGACTAGCGGGAGTTTCGATGAGCAGTTCTTC
TRBJ1-1,-,TRBV7-2,CATDEGQPGNTEAFF,TGTGCCACCGACGAAGGACAGCCGGGGAACACTGAAGCTTTCTTT
TRBJ2-7,-,TRBV21-1,CASSTPGTGDGEQYF,TGTGCCAGCAGCACCCCCGGGACAGGGGATGGGGAGCAGTACTTC
TRBJ1-6,TRBD1,TRBV7-8,CASSPWTGSSYNSPLHF,TGTGCCAGCAGCCCTTGGACAGGGAGCTCCTATAATTCACCCCTCCACTTT
TRBJ2-3,-,TRBV24-1,CATSDPETSTDTQYF,TGTGCCACCAGTGATCCTGAAACTAGCACAGATACGCAGTATTTT
TRBJ2-1,TRBD2,TRBV4-1,CASSPTSGSSYNEQFF,TGCGCCAGCAGCCCGACTAGCGGGAGCTCCTACAATGAGCAGTTCTTC
TRBJ1-1,-,TRBV19,CASSILARVGTEAFF,TGTGCCAGTAGTATACTGGCCAGGGTGGGCACTGAAGCTTTCTTT
TRBJ1-5,-,TRBV7-9,CASSLGGQPQHF,TGTGCCAGCAGCTTAGGGGGCCAGCCCCAGCATTTT
TRBJ1-4,-,TRBV11-2,CASSLVGWANEKLFF,TGTGCCAGCAGCTTAGTAGGTTGGGCAAATGAAAAACTGTTTTTT
TRBJ1-4,-,TRBV6-5,CASRKGTPPNEKLFF,TGTGCCAGCCGAAAAGGGACACCTCCTAATGAAAAACTGTTTTTT